This TCR beta chain derives from a study of T-cell reconstitution after alpha-beta-depleted transplantation in children. Preparation of the TCRbeta library used unique molecular identifiers. One entry per CDR3 protein, called by TCRdb with MiXCR from the PCR reads. The sample records about 300,000 distinct CDR3 sequences, roughly a tenth being singletons. The CDR3 extends over 15 amino acids. Germline V gene lookup returns CDR1 LGHDT and CDR2 YNNKEL (reference sequence). The trim removed 3 bases at V and 7 bases at J, leaving 6 bases unmatched. This clonotype was counted many times. Its cognate antigen is unknown. Overall study results and limits: After transplant, at about two months, alpha-beta T cells were reportedly derived from several hundred expanded graft clones. Some patients owed their high day-60 TCRbeta diversity to surviving recipient T cells and thymic progenitors. Newly produced T cells mostly accounted for T-cell counts and diversity one year post-transplant.

Sequenced material: PBMCs, taken before TCRalphabeta/CD19-depleted stem cell transplant. The receptor was isolated from a boy under two years old with acute myeloid leukemia, due to receive a stem cell transplant. This rearrangement joins TRBV3-1 to TRBJ2-1; 10 positions agree with TRBD2. CDR3 sequence: CASSHILAGDNEQFF. DNA of the CDR3: TGTGCCAGCAGCCATATTCTAGCGGGAGATAATGAGCAGTTCTTC.